A selection of T cell receptor beta chains follows, all from one sample in a study of blood T cell repertoires in COVID-19. Data came from immunoSEQ multiplex PCR; TCRdb stores just in-frame clones and leaves some out. The sample lists around 270,000 clones, around 89% occurring once. Sequencing was done on a sample of peripheral blood. Source of these receptors: a middle-aged man with acute or convalescent COVID-19. Each CDR3 is given with its conserved first and last residue. The D gene is left open where the match is weak. Clone size is stated in some rows and not others, as once, few, many or a class when expanded.

D gene | J gene | clone size | V gene | CDR3 DNA | CDR3 protein
. | TRBJ1-1 | . | TRBV6-5 | TGTGCCAGCAGCCCGGAATGGGGGGTCGAAGCTTTCTTT | CASSPEWGVEAFF
TRBD1 | TRBJ2-1 | . | TRBV5-1 | TGCGCCAGCAGCTTGGTTCCGCAGGGGGCAAGAAATGAGCAGTTCTTC | CASSLVPQGARNEQFF
. | TRBJ2-3 | . | TRBV5-5 | TGTGCCAGCAGCTTGCCTGTTAGCACAGATACGCAGTATTTT | CASSLPVSTDTQYF
. | TRBJ1-6 | . | TRBV27 | TGTGCCAGCAGTGTAATCCTGAATTCACCCCTCCACTTT | CASSVILNSPLHF
TRBD2 | TRBJ2-3 | few | TRBV12-5 | TGTGCTAGTCCCGGGGCGGGGGGGCTAACAGATACGCAGTATTTT | CASPGAGGLTDTQYF
. | TRBJ1-5 | . | TRBV5-1 | TGCGCCAGCAGCCTTCGGGGGGGCAATCAGCCCCAGCATTTT | CASSLRGGNQPQHF
. | TRBJ1-3 | . | TRBV18 | TGTGCCAGCTCACCGAGACGGGACTCTGGAAACACCATATATTTT | CASSPRRDSGNTIYF
. | TRBJ1-4 | . | TRBV7-3 | TGTGCCAGCAGCCCCGCCCGGCGCAGGCACAATATTAGGTCTAATGAAAAACTGTTTTTT | CASSPARRRHNIRSNEKLFF
TRBD1 | TRBJ1-2 | . | TRBV6-5 | TGTGCCAGCAGTCCAGACAGGGATAACTATGGCTACACCTTC | CASSPDRDNYGYTF
. | TRBJ1-1 | . | TRBV29-1 | TGCAGCGTCGTGGGGACACTCCACGGTGGAGCTTTCTTT | CSVVGTLHGGAFF
. | TRBJ1-4 | few | TRBV11-2 | TGTGCCAGCACCCACCCCCAGGGCATATCAACTAATGAAAAACTGTTTTTT | CASTHPQGISTNEKLFF
TRBD1 | TRBJ1-3 | . | TRBV4-2 | TGTGCCAGCAGCCTTGGGACAGGCAGAGGAAACACCATATATTTT | CASSLGTGRGNTIYF
TRBD2 | TRBJ2-1 | once | TRBV9 | TGTGCCAGCAGCGTAGGTAGGACTAGCGGGGTCAATGAGCAGTTCTTC | CASSVGRTSGVNEQFF
. | TRBJ2-7 | . | TRBV6-5 | TGTGCCAGCAGTTACCGAGAAGACTACGAGCAGTACTTC | CASSYREDYEQYF
. | TRBJ1-3 | . | TRBV14 | TGTGCCAGCAGCCAACGGCAGGGCGGAATCTCTGGAAACACCATATATTTT | CASSQRQGGISGNTIYF
TRBD2 | TRBJ2-6 | . | TRBV2 | TGTGCCAGCTCGGGGGGGCAAGTGACTGGGGCCAACGTCCTGACTTTC | CASSGGQVTGANVLTF
. | TRBJ2-7 | . | TRBV7-2 | TGTGCCAGCACCCAGGGGGGTCTCCCCTACGAGCAGTACTTC | CASTQGGLPYEQYF
. | TRBJ1-5 | . | TRBV3-1/TRBV3-2 | TGTGCCAGCAGCACATTGAATCAGCCCCAGCATTTT | CASSTLNQPQHF
TRBD2 | TRBJ2-1 | few | TRBV5-1 | TGCGCCAGCAGCCCCCAAGCTAGCGGAGATTACAATGAGCAGTTCTTC | CASSPQASGDYNEQFF
. | TRBJ1-1 | . | TRBV3-1/TRBV3-2 | TGTGCCAGCAGCCAAGAGAACCAGAGGCCAGAAGCTTTCTTT | CASSQENQRPEAFF
TRBD1 | TRBJ2-1 | once | TRBV3-1/TRBV3-2 | TGTGCCAGCAGCCCCAACAGGGGGCGGGGAAATGAGCAGTTCTTC | CASSPNRGRGNEQFF
. | TRBJ1-4 | . | TRBV7-2 | TGTGCCAGCAGCTTAAGGACAGAGTCCGAAAAACTGTTTTTT | CASSLRTESEKLFF
. | TRBJ2-2 | . | TRBV6-1 | TGTGCCAGCAGCACGGCCGGGGAGCTGTTTTTT | CASSTAGELFF
. | TRBJ2-1 | . | TRBV12-5 | TGTGCTAGTGGTTCCTTGGGGCGGCGCAGCTCCTACAATGAGCAGTTCTTC | CASGSLGRRSSYNEQFF
. | TRBJ2-7 | . | TRBV7-2 | TGTGCCAGCAGCTATATTAGCGCGAGGGTGGGCGAGCAGTACTTC | CASSYISARVGEQYF
. | TRBJ1-1 | . | TRBV19 | TGTGCCAGTAGTGCGAGACGGACAGAAGCTTTCTTT | CASSARRTEAFF